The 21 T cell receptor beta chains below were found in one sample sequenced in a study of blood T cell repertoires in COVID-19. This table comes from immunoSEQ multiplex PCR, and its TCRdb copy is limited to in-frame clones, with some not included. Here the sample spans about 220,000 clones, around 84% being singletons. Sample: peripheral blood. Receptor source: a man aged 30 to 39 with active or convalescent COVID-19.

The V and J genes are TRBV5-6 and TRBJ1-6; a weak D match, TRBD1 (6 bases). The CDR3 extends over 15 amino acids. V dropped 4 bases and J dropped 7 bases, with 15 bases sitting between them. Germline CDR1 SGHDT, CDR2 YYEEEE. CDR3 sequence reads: CASSGGRVQNSPLHF. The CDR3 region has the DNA TGTGCCAGCAGCGGGGGCAGGGTTCAAAATTCACCCCTCCACTTT.

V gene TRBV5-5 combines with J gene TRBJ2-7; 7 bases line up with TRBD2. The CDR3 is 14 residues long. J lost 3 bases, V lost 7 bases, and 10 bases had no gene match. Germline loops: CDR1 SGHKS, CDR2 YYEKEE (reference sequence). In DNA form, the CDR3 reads TGTGCCAGCGGGGGAGGGGCGACCAACTACGAGCAGTACTTC. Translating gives CASGGGATNYEQYF.

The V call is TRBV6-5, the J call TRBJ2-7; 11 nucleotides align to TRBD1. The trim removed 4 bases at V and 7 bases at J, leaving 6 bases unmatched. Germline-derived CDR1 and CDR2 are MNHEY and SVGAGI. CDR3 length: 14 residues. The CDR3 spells CASSSGDRGGEQYF. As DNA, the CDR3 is TGTGCCAGCAGTTCCGGGGACAGGGGGGGGGAGCAGTACTTC.

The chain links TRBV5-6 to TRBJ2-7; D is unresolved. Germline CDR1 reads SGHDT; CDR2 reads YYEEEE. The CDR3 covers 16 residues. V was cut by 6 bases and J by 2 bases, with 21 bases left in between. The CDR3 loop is CASTLQTRSYAYEQYF. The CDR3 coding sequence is TGTGCCAGCACCCTCCAAACGAGATCCTACGCCTACGAGCAGTACTTC.

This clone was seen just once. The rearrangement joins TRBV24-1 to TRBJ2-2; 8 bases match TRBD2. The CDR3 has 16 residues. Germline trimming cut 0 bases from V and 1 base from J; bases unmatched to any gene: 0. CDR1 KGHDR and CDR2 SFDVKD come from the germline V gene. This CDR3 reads CATSDLAGGNTGELFF. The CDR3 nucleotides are TGTGCCACCAGTGATTTGGCGGGGGGGAACACCGGGGAGCTGTTTTTT.

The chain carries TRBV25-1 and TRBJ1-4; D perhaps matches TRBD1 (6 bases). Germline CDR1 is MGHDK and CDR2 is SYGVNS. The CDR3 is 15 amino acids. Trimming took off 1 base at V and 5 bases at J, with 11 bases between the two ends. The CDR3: CASSEWEGVNEKLFF. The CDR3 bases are TGTGCCAGCAGTGAATGGGAGGGGGTAAATGAAAAACTGTTTTTT.

For the CDR3, the DNA is TGTGCCAGCAGTGACTCTGCGACAGGGCGCACAGATACGCAGTATTTT. Protein: CASSDSATGRTDTQYF. This rearrangement joins TRBV6-4 to TRBJ2-3; 7 bases map to TRBD1. Looked up from germline, CDR1 is MRHNA and CDR2 is SNTAGT. The ends lost 0 bases at V and 1 base at J; junction bases unmatched: 4. The CDR3 contains 16 residues.

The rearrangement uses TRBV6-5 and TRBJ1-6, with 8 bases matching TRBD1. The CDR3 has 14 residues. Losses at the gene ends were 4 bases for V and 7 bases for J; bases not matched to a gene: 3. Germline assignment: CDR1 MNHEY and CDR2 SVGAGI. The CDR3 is CASSSGDRNSPLHF. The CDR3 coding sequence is TGTGCCAGCAGTTCAGGGGACAGGAATTCACCCCTCCACTTT.

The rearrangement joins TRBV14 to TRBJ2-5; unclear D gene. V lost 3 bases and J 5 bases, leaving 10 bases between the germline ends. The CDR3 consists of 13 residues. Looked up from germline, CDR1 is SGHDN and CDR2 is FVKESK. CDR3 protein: CASSHWPRETQYF. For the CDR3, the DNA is TGTGCCAGCAGCCATTGGCCGAGGGAGACCCAGTACTTC.

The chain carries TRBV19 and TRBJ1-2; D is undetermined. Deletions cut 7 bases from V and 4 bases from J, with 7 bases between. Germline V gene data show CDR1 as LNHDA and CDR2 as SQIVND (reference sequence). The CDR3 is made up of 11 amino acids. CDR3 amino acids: CASMSFYGYTF. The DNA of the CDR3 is TGTGCCAGTATGTCCTTCTATGGCTACACCTTC.

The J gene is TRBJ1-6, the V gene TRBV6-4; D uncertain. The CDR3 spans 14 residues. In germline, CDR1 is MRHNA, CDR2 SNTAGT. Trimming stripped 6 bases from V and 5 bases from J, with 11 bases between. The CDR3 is CASRRSADNSPLHF. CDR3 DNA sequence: TGTGCCAGCAGGAGGTCAGCTGATAATTCACCCCTCCACTTT.

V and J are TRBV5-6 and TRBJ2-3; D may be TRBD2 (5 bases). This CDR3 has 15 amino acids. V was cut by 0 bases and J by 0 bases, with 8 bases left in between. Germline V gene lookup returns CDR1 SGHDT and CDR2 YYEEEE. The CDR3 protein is CASSLALASTDTQYF. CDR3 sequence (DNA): TGTGCCAGCAGCTTGGCGCTAGCTAGCACAGATACGCAGTATTTT.

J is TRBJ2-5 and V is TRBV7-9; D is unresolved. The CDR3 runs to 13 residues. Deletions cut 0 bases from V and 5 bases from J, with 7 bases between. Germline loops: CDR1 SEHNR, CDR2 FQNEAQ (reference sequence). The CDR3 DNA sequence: TGTGCCAGCAGCTTAGCTTTTCGGGAGACCCAGTACTTC. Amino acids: CASSLAFRETQYF.

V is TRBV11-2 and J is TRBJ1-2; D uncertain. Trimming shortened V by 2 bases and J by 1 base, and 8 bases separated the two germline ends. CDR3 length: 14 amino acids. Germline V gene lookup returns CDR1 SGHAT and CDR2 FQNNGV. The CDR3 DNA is TGTGCCAGCAGCTTAAATCCGGGTAACTATGGCTACACCTTC. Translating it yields CASSLNPGNYGYTF.

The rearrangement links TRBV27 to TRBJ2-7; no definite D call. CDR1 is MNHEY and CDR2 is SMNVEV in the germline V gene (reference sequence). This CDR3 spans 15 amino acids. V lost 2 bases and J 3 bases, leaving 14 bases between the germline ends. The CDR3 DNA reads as TGTGCCAGCAGTTTAGCGAGCTTGGGCAGCTACGAGCAGTACTTC. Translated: CASSLASLGSYEQYF.

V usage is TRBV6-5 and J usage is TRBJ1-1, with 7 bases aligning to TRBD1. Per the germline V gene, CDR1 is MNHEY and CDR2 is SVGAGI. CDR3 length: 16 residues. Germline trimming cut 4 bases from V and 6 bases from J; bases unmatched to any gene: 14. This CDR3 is CASSLTGKRIGAEAFF. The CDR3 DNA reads TGTGCCAGCAGTTTGACAGGGAAAAGGATTGGGGCTGAAGCTTTCTTT.

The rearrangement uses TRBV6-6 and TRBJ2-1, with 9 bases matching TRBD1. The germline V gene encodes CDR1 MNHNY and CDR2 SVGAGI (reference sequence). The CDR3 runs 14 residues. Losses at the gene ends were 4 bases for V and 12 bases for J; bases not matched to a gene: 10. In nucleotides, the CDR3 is TGTGCCAGCAGTTCAACGACCGGGACAGGGATGCAGTTCTTC. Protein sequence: CASSSTTGTGMQFF.

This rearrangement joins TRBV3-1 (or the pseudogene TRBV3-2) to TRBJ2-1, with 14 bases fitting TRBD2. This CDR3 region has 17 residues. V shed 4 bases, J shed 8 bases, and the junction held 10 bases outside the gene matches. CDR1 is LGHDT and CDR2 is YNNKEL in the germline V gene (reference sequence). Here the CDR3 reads CASSPLRGTSGSYEQFF. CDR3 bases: TGTGCCAGCAGCCCCCTCCGTGGGACTAGCGGGAGTTATGAGCAGTTCTTC.

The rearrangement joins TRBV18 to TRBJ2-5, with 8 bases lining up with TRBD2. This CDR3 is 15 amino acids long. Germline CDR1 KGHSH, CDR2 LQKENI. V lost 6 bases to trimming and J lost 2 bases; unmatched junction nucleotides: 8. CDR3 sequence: CASSRVPGGQETQYF. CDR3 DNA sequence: TGTGCCAGCTCCCGAGTTCCGGGGGGGCAAGAGACCCAGTACTTC.

The CDR3: CASSSVAGGTNEKLFF. The DNA of the CDR3 is TGTGCCAGCAGCTCAGTAGCGGGGGGTACTAATGAAAAACTGTTTTTT. This chain uses TRBV7-9 with TRBJ1-4; tentative D call: TRBD1 (5 bases). The V end lost 4 bases, the J end lost 2 bases, and 14 bases lay between the germline ends. The CDR3 loop spans 16 amino acids. Germline V lookup: CDR1 SEHNR, CDR2 FQNEAQ (reference sequence).

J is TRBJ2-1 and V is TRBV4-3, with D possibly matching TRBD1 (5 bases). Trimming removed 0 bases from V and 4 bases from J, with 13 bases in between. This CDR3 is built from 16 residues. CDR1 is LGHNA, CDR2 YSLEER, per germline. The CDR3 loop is CASSQERSGPYNEQFF. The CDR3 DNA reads TGCGCCAGCAGCCAAGAGAGGTCAGGGCCATACAATGAGCAGTTCTTC.